Below are 5 T cell receptor beta chains sequenced from a single sample in a study of T cell responses to AZD1222 COVID-19 vaccine. The protocol was immunoSEQ multiplex PCR, while the TCRdb copy is restricted to in-frame clones and leaves out a portion. The sample includes approximately 140,000 clones, about 91% seen only once; the top ten take about 9.4%. The specimen comprised peripheral blood, sampled 28 days after the second AZD1222 dose. All receptors come from an adult who received the AZD1222 COVID-19 vaccine.

This chain joins TRBV30 and TRBJ1-6; D ambiguous. Germline CDR1 and CDR2: GTSNPN and SVGIG (reference sequence). CDR3 length: 17 amino acids. V was trimmed by 0 bases and J by 2 bases, leaving 14 bases between them. The CDR3 protein is CAWSVRRRWPYNSPLHF. The CDR3, as DNA: TGTGCCTGGAGTGTACGCCGGCGGTGGCCCTATAATTCACCCCTCCACTTT.

This clone was observed once. This chain connects TRBV28 to TRBJ1-5; weak D call: TRBD1 (6 bases). The CDR3 sequence is 14 residues long. The germline V gene has CDR1 MDHEN and CDR2 SYDVKM. Trimming cost V 7 bases and J 6 bases, with 16 bases left between them. The CDR3 DNA follows: TGTGCCAGCACCTCGGGGCAGGGGAGTCAGCCCCAGCATTTT. This translates into CASTSGQGSQPQHF.

The sample holds one count of this clone. The chain couples TRBV18 to TRBJ1-2; 7 positions match TRBD1. CDR1 is KGHSH, CDR2 LQKENI, per germline. There are 14 residues in the CDR3. V trimming: 3 bases; J trimming: 6 bases; junction bases outside the gene matches: 7. This chain's CDR3 is CASSPGGQADGYTF. For the CDR3, the DNA is TGTGCCAGCTCACCCGGCGGACAGGCCGATGGCTACACCTTC.

The chain has TRBV7-8 and TRBJ2-7; 11 bases fit TRBD1. Germline V gene data show CDR1 as SGHVS and CDR2 as FQNEAQ. The CDR3 spans 16 residues. The junction had 12 bases not matched to a gene; V was cut back by 5 bases and J by 6 bases. In nucleotides, the CDR3 is TGTGCCAGCAGCCGGACGGGGGGACAGGGGGGCCTCGAGCAGTACTTC. Amino acids: CASSRTGGQGGLEQYF.

The chain links TRBV9 to TRBJ2-6, with no clear D. Trimming left V 4 bases short and J 0 bases short, with 5 bases between. Germline V gene lookup returns CDR1 SGDLS and CDR2 YYNGEE. The CDR3 is made up of 14 amino acids. CDR3 region: CASSLYSGANVLTF. The CDR3, as DNA: TGTGCCAGCAGCTTATACTCTGGGGCCAACGTCCTGACTTTC. The whole variable domain, filled in from reference TRBV9 and TRBJ2-6, reads DSGVTQTPKHLITATGQRVTLRCSPRSGDLSVYWYQQSLDQGLQFLIQYYNGEERAKGNILERFSAQQFPDLHSELNLSSLELGDSALYFCASSLYSGANVLTFGAGSRLTVL.